This TCR beta chain was sequenced in a study of T cells in Graves' hyperthyroidism and ophthalmopathy. Study outcomes and limitations: Ophthalmopathy was separated from stable hyperthyroidism by a 13 V-J model. The model foresaw ophthalmopathy a median around 6.8 months prior to onset. Appearing also in blood were most of the thyroid clonotypes expanded above 0.001.

TCR beta CDR3 sequences were amplified from RNA transcripts. First-round RT-PCR of the TCR CDR3 relied on the HTBI primer set. TCRdb redid the calling of the multiplex PCR reads with MiXCR, one entry per CDR3 protein. This table has nearly 600,000 distinct CDR3 sequences, 11% to 15% appearing once. This clonotype was counted a few times. The antigen is unknown. Hyperthyroidism was newly diagnosed in patients aged 18 to 65 (duration under 2 months). The CDR3 consists of 12 residues. Trimming took off 7 bases at V and 0 bases at J, with 10 bases between the two ends. Germline values: CDR1 GTSNPN, CDR2 SVGIG (reference sequence).

The chain links TRBV30 to TRBJ2-7, with unresolved D. Sequencing was carried out using blood. This TCR was sampled from a woman in her 30s with Graves' hyperthyroidism that later progressed to Graves' ophthalmopathy. This CDR3 reads CALTVSSYEQYF. In DNA form, the CDR3 reads TGTGCCTTGACGGTAAGCTCCTACGAGCAGTACTTC.